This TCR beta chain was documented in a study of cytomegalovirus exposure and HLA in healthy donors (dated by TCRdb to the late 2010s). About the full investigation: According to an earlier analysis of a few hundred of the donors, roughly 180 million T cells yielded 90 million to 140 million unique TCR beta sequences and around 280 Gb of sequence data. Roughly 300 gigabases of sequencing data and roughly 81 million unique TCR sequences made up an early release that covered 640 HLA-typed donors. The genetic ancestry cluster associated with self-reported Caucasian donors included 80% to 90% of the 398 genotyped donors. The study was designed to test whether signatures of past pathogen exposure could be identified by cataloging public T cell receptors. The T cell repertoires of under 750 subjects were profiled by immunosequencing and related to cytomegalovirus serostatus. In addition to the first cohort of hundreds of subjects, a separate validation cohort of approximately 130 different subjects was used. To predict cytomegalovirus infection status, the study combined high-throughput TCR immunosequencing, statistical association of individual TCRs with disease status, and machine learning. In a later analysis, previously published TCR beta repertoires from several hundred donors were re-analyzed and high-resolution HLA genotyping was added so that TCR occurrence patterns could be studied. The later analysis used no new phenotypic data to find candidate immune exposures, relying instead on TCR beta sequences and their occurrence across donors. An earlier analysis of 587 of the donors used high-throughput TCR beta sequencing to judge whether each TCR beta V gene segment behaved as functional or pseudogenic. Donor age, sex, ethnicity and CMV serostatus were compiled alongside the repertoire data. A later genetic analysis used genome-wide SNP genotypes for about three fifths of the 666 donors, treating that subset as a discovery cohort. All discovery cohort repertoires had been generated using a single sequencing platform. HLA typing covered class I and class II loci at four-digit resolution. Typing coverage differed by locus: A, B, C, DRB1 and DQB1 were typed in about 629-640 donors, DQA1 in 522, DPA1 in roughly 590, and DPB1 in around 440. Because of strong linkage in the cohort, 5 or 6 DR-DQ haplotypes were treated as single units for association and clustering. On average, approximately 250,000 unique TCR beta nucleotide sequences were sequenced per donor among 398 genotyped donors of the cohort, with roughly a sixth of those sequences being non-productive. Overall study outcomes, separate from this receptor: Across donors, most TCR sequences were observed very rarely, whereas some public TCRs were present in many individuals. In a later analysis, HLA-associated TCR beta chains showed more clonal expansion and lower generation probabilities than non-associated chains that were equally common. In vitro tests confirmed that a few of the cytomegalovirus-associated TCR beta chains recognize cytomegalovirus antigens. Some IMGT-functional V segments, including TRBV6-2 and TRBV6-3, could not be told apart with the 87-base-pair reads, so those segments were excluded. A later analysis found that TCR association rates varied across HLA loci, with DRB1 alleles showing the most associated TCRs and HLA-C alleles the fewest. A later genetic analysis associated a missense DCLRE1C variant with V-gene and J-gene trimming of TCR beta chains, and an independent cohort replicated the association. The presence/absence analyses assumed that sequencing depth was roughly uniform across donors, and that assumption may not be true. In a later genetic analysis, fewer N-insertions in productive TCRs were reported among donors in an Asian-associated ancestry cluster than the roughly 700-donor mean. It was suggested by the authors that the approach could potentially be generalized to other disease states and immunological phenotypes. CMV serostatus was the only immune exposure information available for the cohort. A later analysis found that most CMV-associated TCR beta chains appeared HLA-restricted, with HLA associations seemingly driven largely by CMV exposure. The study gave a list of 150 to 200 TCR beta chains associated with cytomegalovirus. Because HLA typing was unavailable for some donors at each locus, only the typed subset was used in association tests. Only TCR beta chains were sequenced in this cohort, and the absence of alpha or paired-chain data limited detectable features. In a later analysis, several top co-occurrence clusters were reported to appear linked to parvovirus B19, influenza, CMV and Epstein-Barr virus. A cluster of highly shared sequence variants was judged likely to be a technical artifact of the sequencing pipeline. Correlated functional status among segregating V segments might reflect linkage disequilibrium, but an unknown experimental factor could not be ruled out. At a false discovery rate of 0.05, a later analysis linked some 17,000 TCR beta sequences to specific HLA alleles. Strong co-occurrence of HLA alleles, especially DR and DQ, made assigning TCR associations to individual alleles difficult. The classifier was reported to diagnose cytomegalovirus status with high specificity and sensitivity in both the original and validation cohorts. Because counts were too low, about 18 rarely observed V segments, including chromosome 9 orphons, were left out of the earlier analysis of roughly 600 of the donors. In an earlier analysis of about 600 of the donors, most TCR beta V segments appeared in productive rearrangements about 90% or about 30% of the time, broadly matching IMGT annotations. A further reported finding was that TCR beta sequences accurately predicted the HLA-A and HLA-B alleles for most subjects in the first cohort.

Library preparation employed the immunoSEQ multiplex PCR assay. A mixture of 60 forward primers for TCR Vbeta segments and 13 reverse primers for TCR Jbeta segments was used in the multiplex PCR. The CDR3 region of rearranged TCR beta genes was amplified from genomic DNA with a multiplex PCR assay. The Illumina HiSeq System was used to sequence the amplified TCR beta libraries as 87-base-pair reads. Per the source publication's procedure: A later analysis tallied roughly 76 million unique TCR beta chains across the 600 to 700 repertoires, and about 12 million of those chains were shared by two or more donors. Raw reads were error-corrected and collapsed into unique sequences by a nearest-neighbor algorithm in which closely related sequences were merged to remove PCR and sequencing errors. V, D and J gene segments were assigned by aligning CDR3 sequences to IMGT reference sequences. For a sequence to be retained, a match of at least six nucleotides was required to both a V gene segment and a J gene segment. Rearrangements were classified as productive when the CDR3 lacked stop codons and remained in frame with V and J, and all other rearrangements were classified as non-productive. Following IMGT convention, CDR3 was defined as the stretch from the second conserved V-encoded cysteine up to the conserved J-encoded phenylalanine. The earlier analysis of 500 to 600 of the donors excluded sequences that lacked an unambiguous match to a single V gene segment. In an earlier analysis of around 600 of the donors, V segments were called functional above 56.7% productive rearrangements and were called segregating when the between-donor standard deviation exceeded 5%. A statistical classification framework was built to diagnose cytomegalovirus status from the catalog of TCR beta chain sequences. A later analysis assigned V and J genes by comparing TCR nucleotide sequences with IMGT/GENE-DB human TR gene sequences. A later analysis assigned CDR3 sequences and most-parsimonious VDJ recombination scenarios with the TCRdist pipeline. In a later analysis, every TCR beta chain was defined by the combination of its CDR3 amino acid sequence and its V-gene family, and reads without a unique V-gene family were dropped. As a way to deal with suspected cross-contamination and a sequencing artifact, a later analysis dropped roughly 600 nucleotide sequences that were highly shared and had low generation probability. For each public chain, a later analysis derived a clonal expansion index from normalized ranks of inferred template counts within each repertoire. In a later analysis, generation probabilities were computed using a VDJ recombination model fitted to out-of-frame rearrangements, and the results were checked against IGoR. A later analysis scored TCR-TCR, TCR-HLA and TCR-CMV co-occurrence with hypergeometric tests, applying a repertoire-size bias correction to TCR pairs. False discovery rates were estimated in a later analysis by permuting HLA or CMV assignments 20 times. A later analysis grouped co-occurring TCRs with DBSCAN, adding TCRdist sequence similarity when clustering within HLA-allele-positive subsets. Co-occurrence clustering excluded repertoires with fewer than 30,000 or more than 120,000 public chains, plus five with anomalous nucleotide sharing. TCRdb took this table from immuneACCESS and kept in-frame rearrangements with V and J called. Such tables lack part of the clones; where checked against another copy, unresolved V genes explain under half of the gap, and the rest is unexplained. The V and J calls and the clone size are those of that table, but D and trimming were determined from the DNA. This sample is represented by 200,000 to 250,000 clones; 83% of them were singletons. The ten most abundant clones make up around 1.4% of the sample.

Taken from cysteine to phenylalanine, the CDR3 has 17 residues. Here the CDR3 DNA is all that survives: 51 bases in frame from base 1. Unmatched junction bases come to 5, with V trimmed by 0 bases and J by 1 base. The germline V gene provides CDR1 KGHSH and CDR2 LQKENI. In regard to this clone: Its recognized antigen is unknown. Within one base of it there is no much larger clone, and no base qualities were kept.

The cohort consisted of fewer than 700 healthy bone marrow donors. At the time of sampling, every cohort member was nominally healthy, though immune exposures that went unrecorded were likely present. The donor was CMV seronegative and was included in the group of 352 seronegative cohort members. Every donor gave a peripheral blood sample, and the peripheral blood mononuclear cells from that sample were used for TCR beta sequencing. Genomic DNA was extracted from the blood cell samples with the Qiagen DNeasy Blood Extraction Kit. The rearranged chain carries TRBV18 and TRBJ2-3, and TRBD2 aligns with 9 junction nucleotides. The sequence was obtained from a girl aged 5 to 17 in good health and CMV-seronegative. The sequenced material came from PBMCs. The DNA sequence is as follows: TGTGCCAGCTCACCACCGTCAGCGGGGGGCGGCACAGATACGCAGTATTTT. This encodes CASSPPSAGGGTDTQYF.